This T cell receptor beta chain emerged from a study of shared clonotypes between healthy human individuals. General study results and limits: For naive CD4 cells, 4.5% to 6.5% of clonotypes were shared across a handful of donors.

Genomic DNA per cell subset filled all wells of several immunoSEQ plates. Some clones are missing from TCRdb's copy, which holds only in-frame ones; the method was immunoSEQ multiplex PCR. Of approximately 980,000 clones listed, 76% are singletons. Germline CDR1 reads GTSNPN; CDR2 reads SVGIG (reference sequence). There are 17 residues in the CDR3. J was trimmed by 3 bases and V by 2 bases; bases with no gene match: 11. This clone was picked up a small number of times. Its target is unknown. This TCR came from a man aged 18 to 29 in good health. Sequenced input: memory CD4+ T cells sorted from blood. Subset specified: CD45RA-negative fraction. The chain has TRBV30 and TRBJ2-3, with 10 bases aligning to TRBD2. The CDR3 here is CAWSRASGSLATDTQYF. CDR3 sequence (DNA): TGTGCCTGGAGTAGGGCTAGCGGGAGTCTTGCAACAGATACGCAGTATTTT.